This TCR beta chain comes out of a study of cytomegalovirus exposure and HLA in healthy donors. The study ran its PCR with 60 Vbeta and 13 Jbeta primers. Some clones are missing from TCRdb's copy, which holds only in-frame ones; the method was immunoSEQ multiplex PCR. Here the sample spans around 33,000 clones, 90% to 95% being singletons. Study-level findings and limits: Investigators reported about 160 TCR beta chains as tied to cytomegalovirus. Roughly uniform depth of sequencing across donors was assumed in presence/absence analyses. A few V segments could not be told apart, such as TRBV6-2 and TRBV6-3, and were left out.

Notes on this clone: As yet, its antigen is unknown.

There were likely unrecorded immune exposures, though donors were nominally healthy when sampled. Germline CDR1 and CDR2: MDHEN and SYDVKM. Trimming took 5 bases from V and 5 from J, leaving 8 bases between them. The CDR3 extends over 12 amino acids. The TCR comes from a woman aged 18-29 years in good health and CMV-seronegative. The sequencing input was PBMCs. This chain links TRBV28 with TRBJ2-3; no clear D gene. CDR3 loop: CASSPRRDTQYF. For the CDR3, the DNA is TGTGCCAGCAGTCCTAGGAGAGATACGCAGTATTTT.